The TCR beta chain under discussion was sequenced for a study of early T cells in non-severe SARS-CoV-2 infection. Turning to the study itself: The study sequenced bulk RNA from unsorted whole blood, with chains unpaired.

This clonotype came up many times. The CDR3 is 15 amino acids. The V gene's germline CDR1 is SEHNR and CDR2 FQNEAQ (reference sequence). V lost 1 base and J 2 bases, leaving 11 bases between the germline ends. TCRdb called the 5' RACE reads again in MiXCR, with one record for every CDR3 protein. The sample holds roughly 32,000 distinct CDR3 sequences, under 7.5% seen once. The specimen sequenced was whole blood. The clonotype was recovered from an adult who was a healthcare worker with PCR-confirmed SARS-CoV-2 infection or an uninfected control (not recorded which). The chain recombines TRBV7-9 with TRBJ1-2; the D gene is possibly TRBD1 (5 bases). CDR3 in amino acids: CASSLGIAGNYGYTF. CDR3 nucleotides: TGTGCCAGCAGCTTAGGGATAGCAGGGAACTATGGCTACACCTTC.